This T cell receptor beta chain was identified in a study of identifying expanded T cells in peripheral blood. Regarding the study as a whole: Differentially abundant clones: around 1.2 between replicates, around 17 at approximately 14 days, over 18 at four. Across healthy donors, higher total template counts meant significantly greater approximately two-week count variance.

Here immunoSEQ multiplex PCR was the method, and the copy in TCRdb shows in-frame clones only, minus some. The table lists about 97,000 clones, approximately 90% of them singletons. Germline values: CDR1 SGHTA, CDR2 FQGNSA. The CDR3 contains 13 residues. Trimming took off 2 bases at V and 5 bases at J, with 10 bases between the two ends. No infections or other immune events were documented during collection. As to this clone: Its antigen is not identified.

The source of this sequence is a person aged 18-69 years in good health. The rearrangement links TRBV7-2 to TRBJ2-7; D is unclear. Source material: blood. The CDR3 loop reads CASSLNPEDEQYF. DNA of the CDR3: TGTGCCAGCAGCTTAAATCCTGAGGACGAGCAGTACTTC.